Below, 19 T cell receptor beta chains from the same sample are listed, as sequenced in a study of blood T cell repertoires in COVID-19. Repertoires were generated with immunoSEQ multiplex PCR, while TCRdb's copy carries only in-frame clones and drops some. Among roughly 100,000 clones listed, around 84% were seen once. The sample taken for sequencing was peripheral blood. Source of these receptors: a woman older than 75 with acute or convalescent COVID-19.

The gene calls are TRBV27 and TRBJ1-1; tentatively, D is TRBD1 (6 bases). This CDR3 region has 17 residues. Trimming took off 0 bases at V and 1 base at J, with 15 bases between the two ends. Germline CDR1 is MNHEY and CDR2 is SMNVEV (reference sequence). The DNA for the CDR3 is TGTGCCAGCAGTTTATCCACCCGGACAGCGAAGAACACTGAAGCTTTCTTT. Amino acid sequence: CASSLSTRTAKNTEAFF.

The rearrangement joins TRBV18 to TRBJ2-7; a possible D gene is TRBD2 (5 bases). The CDR3 runs to 14 residues. Per the germline V gene, CDR1 is KGHSH and CDR2 is LQKENI. Trimming left V 6 bases short and J 0 bases short, with 12 bases between. CDR3 DNA: TGTGCCAGCTCGCCTAGCCAGAGCTCCTACGAGCAGTACGTC. Its protein product is CASSPSQSSYEQYV.

The chain links TRBV9 to TRBJ2-3, with 7 bases matching TRBD2. Germline values: CDR1 SGDLS, CDR2 YYNGEE. Trimming at V came to 6 bases and at J to 2 bases, leaving 3 bases not matched to a gene. This CDR3 comprises 13 residues. The DNA of the CDR3 is TGTGCCAGCAACGGGGGGTCCACAGATACGCAGTATTTT. Translated, it gives CASNGGSTDTQYF. The variable domain in full, with the rest retrieved from reference TRBV9 and TRBJ2-3, is DSGVTQTPKHLITATGQRVTLRCSPRSGDLSVYWYQQSLDQGLQFLIQYYNGEERAKGNILERFSAQQFPDLHSELNLSSLELGDSALYFCASNGGSTDTQYFGPGTRLTVL.

The genes are TRBV28 and TRBJ1-3, with 7 positions matching TRBD1. Germline V lookup: CDR1 MDHEN, CDR2 SYDVKM. The V gene end was trimmed by 6 bases and the J gene end by 2 bases; junction bases not matched to a gene: 10. The CDR3 covers 16 residues. In DNA, the CDR3 is TGTGCCAGCAGCACAAACAGGGGTGTTCCTGGAAACACCATATATTTT. Its translation: CASSTNRGVPGNTIYF.

The chain recombines TRBV5-6 with TRBJ2-4; 7 bases match TRBD1. CDR3 length equals 13 residues. Germline V CDR1 and CDR2: SGHDT, YYEEEE. Unmatched junction bases numbered 4, after V lost 4 bases and J lost 6 bases. The CDR3 loop is CASSEGQRNIQYF. In nucleotides, the CDR3 is TGTGCCAGCAGCGAGGGACAGAGAAACATTCAGTACTTC. Variable domain in full (rest from reference TRBV5-6 and TRBJ2-4): DAGVTQSPTHLIKTRGQQVTLRCSPKSGHDTVSWYQQALGQGPQFIFQYYEEEERQRGNFPDRFSGHQFPNYSSELNVNALLLGDSALYLCASSEGQRNIQYFGAGTRLSVL.

V usage is TRBV5-1 and J usage is TRBJ2-2, with no clear D. V was clipped by 4 bases and J by 2 bases, with 24 bases between them. Looked up from germline, CDR1 is SGHRS and CDR2 is YFSETQ. The CDR3 contains 19 residues. CDR3 DNA: TGCGCCAGCAGCACCCCCTCCGGGTCAGTCCTAACCAACACCGGGGAGCTGTTTTTT. This translates into CASSTPSGSVLTNTGELFF.

The chain employs TRBV5-1 and TRBJ2-1; D is uncertain. The CDR3 has 15 residues. Germline values: CDR1 SGHRS, CDR2 YFSETQ. V lost 0 bases, J lost 5 bases, and 12 bases lay in between. CDR3 sequence: CASSLVSIEHNEQFF. In nucleotides, the CDR3 is TGCGCCAGCAGCTTGGTGTCTATTGAACACAATGAGCAGTTCTTC.

Concerning this clone: The same CDR3 also results from other DNA sequences found in this sample. The CDR3 protein is CASSSGQGGQPQHF. The CDR3 DNA sequence: TGTGCCAGCAGCTCAGGACAGGGAGGGCAGCCCCAGCATTTT. The rearrangement links TRBV5-6 to TRBJ1-5; 8 positions agree with TRBD1. Germline V gene sequence: CDR1 SGHDT, CDR2 YYEEEE. This CDR3 has 14 residues. The ends lost 3 bases at V and 7 bases at J; junction bases unmatched: 6.

This chain uses TRBV29-1 with TRBJ1-5; D is unclear. V lost 7 bases, J lost 4 bases, and 11 bases lay in between. This CDR3 contains 12 residues. Germline lookup yields CDR1 SQVTM and CDR2 ANQGSEA. The CDR3 sequence: CSAETENQPQHF. CDR3 coding DNA: TGCAGCGCCGAAACTGAGAATCAGCCCCAGCATTTT. Together with reference TRBV29-1 and TRBJ1-5, the CDR3 gives the full variable domain: SAVISQKPSRDICQRGTSLTIQCQVDSQVTMMFWYRQQPGQSLTLIATANQGSEATYESGFVIDKFPISRPNLTFSTLTVSNMSPEDSSIYLCSAETENQPQHFGDGTRLSIL.

The V gene is TRBV5-1, the J gene TRBJ2-6; perhaps TRBD1 as D (5 bases). The germline V and J ends were trimmed by 2 bases and 2 bases, with 11 bases remaining between them. CDR3 size: 16 residues. Germline-derived CDR1 and CDR2 are SGHRS and YFSETQ. CDR3 protein: CASSLDLTAGANVLTF. In DNA, the CDR3 is TGCGCCAGCAGCTTAGACCTGACAGCTGGGGCCAACGTCCTGACTTTC. The full variable domain, with the rest looked up from reference TRBV5-1 and TRBJ2-6, is KAGVTQTPRYLIKTRGQQVTLSCSPISGHRSVSWYQQTPGQGLQFLFEYFSETQRNKGNFPGRFSGRQFSNSRSEMNVSTLELGDSALYLCASSLDLTAGANVLTFGAGSRLTVL.

The chain combines TRBV19 with TRBJ1-4; no reliable D call. The CDR3 contains 13 residues. Germline lookup yields CDR1 LNHDA and CDR2 SQIVND (reference sequence). V gave up 6 bases and J gave up 8 bases, with 13 bases separating them. The CDR3 reads CASSSGLKEKLFF. The CDR3 region has the DNA TGTGCCAGTAGCTCAGGCTTGAAAGAAAAACTGTTTTTT.

The V gene is TRBV7-2, the J gene TRBJ2-2, with D perhaps TRBD2 (5 bases). The V gene lost 4 bases and the J gene lost 2 bases, with 14 bases spanning the gap. This CDR3 is built from 16 residues. Germline loops: CDR1 SGHTA, CDR2 FQGNSA. Written as DNA, the CDR3 is TGTGCCAGCAGCTCCTCCAGCGGATTTAACACCGGGGAGCTGTTTTTT. Translated, it gives CASSSSSGFNTGELFF.

The chain uses TRBV3-1 (or the pseudogene TRBV3-2) and TRBJ2-7; no reliable D call. The V gene lost 2 bases and the J gene lost 0 bases, with 8 bases spanning the gap. Germline lookup yields CDR1 LGHDT and CDR2 YNNKEL (reference sequence). The CDR3 loop spans 14 amino acids. The CDR3 loop reads CASSQSTDSYEQYF. The CDR3 DNA reads as TGTGCCAGCAGCCAATCCACAGACTCCTACGAGCAGTACTTC.

The count of this clone is one. The chain joins TRBV14 to TRBJ2-6; D is perhaps TRBD2 (6 bases). CDR1 SGHDN and CDR2 FVKESK come from the germline V gene. This CDR3 has 17 amino acids. Trimming removed 0 bases from V and 0 bases from J, with 9 bases in between. CDR3 amino acids: CASSQDRGASGANVLTF. DNA of the CDR3: TGTGCCAGCAGCCAAGACCGCGGGGCCTCTGGGGCCAACGTCCTGACTTTC.

This clone has only one observation. This chain joins TRBV5-1 and TRBJ2-3; 8 bases fit TRBD1. V was clipped by 8 bases and J by 2 bases; unmatched bases: 10. CDR3 size: 15 residues. The germline V gene encodes CDR1 SGHRS and CDR2 YFSETQ. CDR3 sequence (DNA): TGCGCCAGTTGGGGGGCAGGGGGCAACACAGATACGCAGTATTTT. It encodes CASWGAGGNTDTQYF.

V usage is TRBV24-1 and J usage is TRBJ2-3, with TRBD1 matching over 8 bases. The CDR3 contains 16 residues. V was pared by 5 bases and J by 4 bases, with 10 bases of the junction left unmatched. Germline CDR1 and CDR2: KGHDR and SFDVKD. The CDR3 sequence is CATSGIRDRGADTQYF. As DNA, the CDR3 is TGTGCCACCAGTGGAATACGCGACAGGGGAGCAGATACGCAGTATTTT.

V and J are TRBV5-6 and TRBJ1-5; D might be TRBD1 (5 bases). The CDR3 is 16 amino acids. Germline CDR1 and CDR2: SGHDT and YYEEEE. V was trimmed by 1 base and J by 1 base, leaving 12 bases between them. The CDR3 DNA reads as TGTGCCAGCAGCTTGTTTTGGGGCAACAGCAATCAGCCCCAGCATTTT. It encodes CASSLFWGNSNQPQHF. The full variable domain, in which reference TRBV5-6 and TRBJ1-5 provide the parts outside the CDR3, is DAGVTQSPTHLIKTRGQQVTLRCSPKSGHDTVSWYQQALGQGPQFIFQYYEEEERQRGNFPDRFSGHQFPNYSSELNVNALLLGDSALYLCASSLFWGNSNQPQHFGDGTRLSIL.

The chain is built from TRBV2 and TRBJ1-5; a possible D gene is TRBD1 (6 bases). With 6 bases removed from V and 4 bases from J, the gap between germline ends came to 10 bases. Germline lookup yields CDR1 SNHLY and CDR2 FYNNEI. CDR3 length equals 13 residues. The CDR3 region has the DNA TGTGCCAGCAGAGAACAGGGTAATCAGCCCCAGCATTTT. Its translation is CASREQGNQPQHF.

The chain combines TRBV28 with TRBJ1-3; D remains ambiguous. The CDR3 has 15 residues. Per germline, CDR1 MDHEN and CDR2 SYDVKM. Trimming cost V 3 bases and J 0 bases, with 9 bases left between them. CDR3 DNA: TGTGCCAGCAGTTTCCGGAGGTTCTCTGGAAACACCATATATTTT. Its protein product is CASSFRRFSGNTIYF.